These T cell receptor beta chains were read from a single sample in a study of OX40 agonist ivuxolimab in advanced cancers. Libraries were prepared by immunoSEQ multiplex PCR; TCRdb keeps only in-frame clonotypes and omits some of them. The sample holds 40,000 to 55,000 clones; 80% are singletons and the top ten take roughly a tenth. The material was CD4+ or CD8+ T cells sorted from blood, obtained in a trial of the OX40 agonist ivuxolimab. These receptors all come from an adult with an advanced solid tumor such as melanoma, head and neck, liver or kidney cancer. Both conserved end residues are part of each CDR3. Each record gives: J gene, V gene, D gene, clone size, CDR3 DNA, CDR3 protein. A D gene is named only where the DNA matches it firmly. Rows may omit the clone size; those that give it use once, few, many or a size class.

TRBJ2-2 TRBV19 TRBD2 NA TGTGCCAGTAGTAACTACCTAGCGGAGGGCACCGGGGAGCTGTTTTTT CASSNYLAEGTGELFF
TRBJ1-5 TRBV28 NA once TGTGCCAGCAAGCTCGCGGGGGGGTATCAGCCCCAGCATTTT CASKLAGGYQPQHF
TRBJ2-1 TRBV19 TRBD2 NA TGTGCCAGTAGTACTTATAGTGCTAGCGGGAGTGGGACCTACAATGAGCAGTTCTTC CASSTYSASGSGTYNEQFF
TRBJ2-7 TRBV7-8 TRBD2 NA TGTGCCAGCAGCTCCCTAGCGGGGATCTACGAGCAGTACTTC CASSSLAGIYEQYF
TRBJ2-3 TRBV6-1 TRBD1 NA TGTGCCAGCAGTGGTCAGGGGGCGGATTGGGATACGCAGTATTTT CASSGQGADWDTQYF
TRBJ2-5 TRBV5-4 TRBD2 NA TGTGCCAGCAGCTTGGTTGGGACTAGCGCAAAAGAGACCCAGTACTTC CASSLVGTSAKETQYF
TRBJ2-5 TRBV5-1 NA few TGCGCCAGCAGCTTGTCTCTAGCACTGGAGACCCAGTACTTC CASSLSLALETQYF
TRBJ2-7 TRBV19 TRBD1 NA TGTGCCAGTAGTATAGAGGGGACAGGGGCCCACGAGCAGTACTTC CASSIEGTGAHEQYF
TRBJ2-5 TRBV10-3 TRBD2 NA TGTGCCATCTCATGGGGAGGGGAGGAGACCCAGTACTTC CAISWGGEETQYF
TRBJ2-7 TRBV2 TRBD1 few TGTGCCAGCAGTGAGCAGGACAGGGGCTCCTACGAGCAGTACTTC CASSEQDRGSYEQYF
TRBJ2-7 TRBV6-1 NA NA TGTGCCAGCAGTGAGGGACAGCCAAGCGGGAGTGAGTACTTC CASSEGQPSGSEYF
TRBJ2-7 TRBV27 NA NA TGTGCCAGCAGTCCCTTAAAAGGAAACTCCTACGAGCAGTACTTC CASSPLKGNSYEQYF
TRBJ1-3 TRBV10-2 NA NA TGCGCCAGCAGTGCGGCCCCGGACACCATATATTTT CASSAAPDTIYF
TRBJ2-7 TRBV19 NA NA TGTGCCAGTAGCACACAGGGAGGGAAAGGCGAGCAGTACTTC CASSTQGGKGEQYF
TRBJ2-1 TRBV6-5 TRBD2 NA TGTGCCAGCAGTTACGGGTCTAGCGGGAGGAATGAGCAGTTCTTC CASSYGSSGRNEQFF
TRBJ2-5 TRBV6-1 NA NA TGTGCCAGCAGTGAAGCCCAGGGGCGCTGGGAGACCCAGTACTTC CASSEAQGRWETQYF
TRBJ1-2 TRBV5-6 NA NA TGTGCCAGCAGCTTGGCGGGCCGTTATTCGGATGGCTACACCTTC CASSLAGRYSDGYTF
TRBJ2-5 TRBV11-3 TRBD1 once TGTGCCAGCAGCGCGCGGACAGGGGGCAAAGAGACCCAGTACTTC CASSARTGGKETQYF
TRBJ2-3 TRBV27 TRBD2 NA TGTGCCAGCAGCCCACTAGCGGCCGACACAGATACGCAGTATTTT CASSPLAADTDTQYF
TRBJ1-1 TRBV30 TRBD1 medium-sized TGTGCCTGGAGCAGGAGGACAGGGGCCTCGAACACTGAAGCTTTCTTT CAWSRRTGASNTEAFF
TRBJ2-7 TRBV7-8 TRBD1 NA TGTGCCAGCGGTCCAATGGGACAGTTCTACGAGCAGTACTTC CASGPMGQFYEQYF
TRBJ1-1 TRBV19 NA NA TGTGCCAGTAGTATGGGGGGGAACACTGAAGCTTTCTTT CASSMGGNTEAFF
TRBJ2-7 TRBV5-1 TRBD1 NA TGCGCCAGCAGCATCGGACAGGGGATGGTCTACGAGCAGTACTTC CASSIGQGMVYEQYF
TRBJ2-2 TRBV7-2 NA NA TGTGCCAGCAGCTTAAGTGAGGGGCGCACCGGGGAGCTGTTTTTT CASSLSEGRTGELFF
TRBJ2-1 TRBV19 NA NA TGTGCCAGTAGTATGGGGCAGGGACGTAATGAGCAGTTCTTC CASSMGQGRNEQFF
TRBJ2-1 TRBV7-3 NA NA TGTGCCAGCAGCTTAAAAGGGAATGAGCAGTTCTTC CASSLKGNEQFF
TRBJ1-3 TRBV6-6 NA NA TGTGCCAGCAGTTACCCGGGACGGAACTCTGGAAACACCATATATTTT CASSYPGRNSGNTIYF
TRBJ1-1 TRBV28 TRBD1 NA TGTGCCAGCAGATTCCCGGTCCCGGGACAGGGGGGAGGCGCTGAAGCTTTCTTT CASRFPVPGQGGGAEAFF
TRBJ2-7 TRBV5-1 NA once TGCGCCAGCAGCTTGGACAGGGAGGTAGAGCAGTACTTC CASSLDREVEQYF
TRBJ2-7 TRBV28 TRBD2 NA TGTGCCAGCAGTTTAGACAGGAGCCTAGCGGGAGTCTTCTACGAGCAGTACTTC CASSLDRSLAGVFYEQYF
TRBJ2-1 TRBV18 NA NA TGTGCCAGCTCACCACAGCACCAGAACAATGAGCAGTTCTTC CASSPQHQNNEQFF
TRBJ1-4 TRBV7-9 NA once TGTGCCAGCAGCTTAGCCTTCATCTCAACTAATGAAAAACTGTTTTTT CASSLAFISTNEKLFF
TRBJ1-1 TRBV6-5 NA NA TGTGCCAGTACTCGGGGGGAGGGCACTGAAGCTTTCTTT CASTRGEGTEAFF
TRBJ2-3 TRBV27 NA NA TGTGCCAGCAGTTTATTGGGGGCTCGAGATACGCAGTATTTT CASSLLGARDTQYF
TRBJ1-5 TRBV19 NA NA TGTGCCAGTAGTATCCAGCCGGGGCAGCCCCAGCATTTT CASSIQPGQPQHF
TRBJ2-7 TRBV7-6 TRBD2 NA TGTGCCAGCAGCTTCGGAAGAGCGGGATTGAGCTCCTACGAGCAGTACTTC CASSFGRAGLSSYEQYF
TRBJ2-5 TRBV7-9 NA few TGTGCCAGCAGCTTAGCACAGGGACATGAGACCCAGTACTTC CASSLAQGHETQYF